This T cell receptor beta chain was obtained from a study of shared clonotypes between healthy human individuals. Trimming removed 2 bases from V and 8 bases from J; junction bases left unmatched: 5. Germline assignment: CDR1 LGHNA and CDR2 YSLEER. This CDR3 has 14 amino acids. Generated by immunoSEQ multiplex PCR, the TCRdb table keeps only in-frame clones and is missing some. Found here are about 2 million clones, about 95% of them singletons; the top ten hold roughly 0.13%. Donors, healthy HIV-negative adults, lacked recent acute infections or vaccinations. This TCR was sampled from a man between 18 and 35 years old in good health. V and J are TRBV4-3 and TRBJ1-4; 7 bases agree with TRBD1. The sequenced sample was naive CD4+ T cells sorted from blood. Subset indicated: CD45RA+ positively selected. As DNA, the CDR3 is TGCGCCAGCAGCCAAAACAGGGGTGGGGAAAAACTGTTTTTT. It encodes CASSQNRGGEKLFF.